A selection of T cell receptor beta chains follows, all from one sample in a study of radiotherapy plus CTLA-4 blockade in lung cancer. TCRdb's table, derived via immunoSEQ multiplex PCR, lists solely in-frame clones and lacks some. This table has roughly 32,000 clones, more than 80% appearing once. The sequencing used peripheral blood, collected from a patient treated with radiotherapy plus ipilimumab. The receptors here all came from a human donor with non-small cell lung cancer that progressed on radiotherapy plus ipilimumab. Both conserved end residues are part of each CDR3. Each record gives: V gene, D gene, J gene, clone size, CDR3 DNA, CDR3 protein. A D gene is named only where the DNA matches it firmly. Some rows have no size entry. The others give once, few or many, or a class for an expanded clone.

TRBV7-3	NA	TRBJ2-7	NA	TGTGCCAGCAGCTTAGGCTGGGGCGCCGAGCAGTACTTC	CASSLGWGAEQYF
TRBV9	NA	TRBJ2-1	NA	TGTGCCAGCAGCGTAGAACAATACAATGAGCAGTTCTTC	CASSVEQYNEQFF
TRBV28	NA	TRBJ2-2	NA	TGTGCCAGCACCCCAGGGTTGGGCGCCGGGGAGCTGTTTTTT	CASTPGLGAGELFF
TRBV7-1	NA	TRBJ1-2	few	TGTGCCAGCACCCTCAACCGGGACTCAAAAATGGGGGGCTACACCTTC	CASTLNRDSKMGGYTF
TRBV5-1	NA	TRBJ2-7	NA	TGCGCCAGCAGCTTGGCGGCGGGGTACGAGCAGTACTTC	CASSLAAGYEQYF
TRBV5-1	TRBD2	TRBJ2-1	NA	TGCGCCAGCAGCTTAGGCCGCGTAAGTTCCGGGACTACTTACAATGAGCAGTTCTTC	CASSLGRVSSGTTYNEQFF
TRBV7-3	TRBD1	TRBJ2-7	NA	TGTGCCAGCAGCTTGGACAGGGATAACGAGCAGTACTTC	CASSLDRDNEQYF
TRBV14	NA	TRBJ2-3	NA	TGTGCCAGCAGCCTCTCGGCCGGGGCAGATACGCAGTATTTT	CASSLSAGADTQYF
TRBV19	NA	TRBJ1-5	NA	TGTGCCAGTAGTATACAGGGTCCGAATCAGCCCCAGCATTTT	CASSIQGPNQPQHF
TRBV4-1	TRBD2	TRBJ2-7	NA	TGCGCCAGCAGCCAAGGGGGGACTAGCGGGGCGTACGAGCAGTACTTC	CASSQGGTSGAYEQYF
TRBV9	TRBD1	TRBJ2-5	NA	TGTGCCAGCAGCAGGACAGGGGGCCGTCAAGAGACCCAGTACTTC	CASSRTGGRQETQYF
TRBV10-1	TRBD1	TRBJ1-3	NA	TGCGCCAGCGGGCCGGACAGGGGCTCTGGAAACACCATATATTTT	CASGPDRGSGNTIYF
TRBV5-1	NA	TRBJ1-5	NA	TGCGCCAGCAGCTTGGAGAGCGATCAGCCCCAGCATTTT	CASSLESDQPQHF
TRBV5-1	TRBD1	TRBJ2-5	NA	TGCGCCAGCTCCCGACAAGGGACAGGGGGAGCGGGGCTTCAAGAGACCCAGTACTTC	CASSRQGTGGAGLQETQYF
TRBV7-6	NA	TRBJ2-7	NA	TGTGCCAGCAGCTTAGCAGAGGAGGGTTGGGGCGAGCAGTACTTC	CASSLAEEGWGEQYF
TRBV27	NA	TRBJ2-1	NA	TGTGCCAGCAGTTTATTGGGAGGGGGGTTCGGGAATGAGCAGTTCTTC	CASSLLGGGFGNEQFF
TRBV7-2	NA	TRBJ1-3	few	TGTGCCAGCAGCTTGAGGTCGGAAAGGGGCGTTATTGGAAACACCATATATTTT	CASSLRSERGVIGNTIYF
TRBV6-9	TRBD1	TRBJ1-5	NA	TGTGCCAGCAGGCAGTCTAGTCCCGGACAGGTTAGCAATCAGCCCCAGCATTTT	CASRQSSPGQVSNQPQHF
TRBV9	NA	TRBJ1-3	once	TGTGCCAGCAAGGAGGGGCTAGGTGGAAACACCATATATTTT	CASKEGLGGNTIYF
TRBV18	NA	TRBJ1-1	NA	TGTGCCAGCTCACTGGCAGCGAGGGAAGCTTTCTTT	CASSLAAREAFF
TRBV5-1	TRBD2	TRBJ2-1	NA	TGCGCCAGCAGCTTGGGGGGACTAGCGGGCTACAATGAGCAGTTCTTC	CASSLGGLAGYNEQFF
TRBV28	TRBD2	TRBJ2-7	NA	TGTGCCAGCACCGGGGGGGGCAGGGAAGGTCGGTACTTC	CASTGGGREGRYF
TRBV18	NA	TRBJ1-1	NA	TGTGCCAGCTCGGAAGACATGAACACTGAAGCTTTCTTT	CASSEDMNTEAFF
TRBV19	TRBD2	TRBJ2-1	NA	TGTGCCAGTAGTATTGGGCCTAGCGGGGGACATTACAATGAGCAGTTCTTC	CASSIGPSGGHYNEQFF
TRBV28	NA	TRBJ2-7	NA	TGTGCCAGCAGTTCCCCAGGGGACGCCTACGAGCAGTACTTC	CASSSPGDAYEQYF
TRBV7-2	TRBD1	TRBJ2-3	NA	TGTGCCAGCAGCACCGGGACAGGGGGCCCGAGCACAGATACGCAGTATTTT	CASSTGTGGPSTDTQYF
TRBV29-1	NA	TRBJ1-1	NA	TGCGCCGCGGGGGGGGGAGGGATGAGGATGAACACTGAAGCTTTCTTT	CAAGGGGMRMNTEAFF
TRBV18	NA	TRBJ1-1	NA	TGTGCCAGCTCCTCGGGACATGTGAACACTGAAGCTTTCTTT	CASSSGHVNTEAFF
TRBV7-2	NA	TRBJ1-2	once	TGTGCCAGCAGCTTAGAGTCCGCCCCAGGTTATGGCTACACCTTC	CASSLESAPGYGYTF
TRBV19	TRBD1	TRBJ2-2	NA	TGTGCCAGTAGTATGCGGGACAGGGTGTACACCGGGGAGCTGTTTTTT	CASSMRDRVYTGELFF
TRBV2	TRBD1	TRBJ1-2	NA	TGTGCCAGCAGGCGGATGGGACAGGGGGGCTATGGCTACACCTTC	CASRRMGQGGYGYTF
TRBV4-2	TRBD2	TRBJ2-7	NA	TGTGCCAGCAGCCAATCTCCTAGCGGGGCCTACGAGCAGTACTTC	CASSQSPSGAYEQYF
TRBV27	TRBD2	TRBJ2-7	NA	TGTGCCAGCAGCCCCATTCGGAGGGGGGTCCTACGCGGGGGGTCCGCCTACGAGCAGTACTTC	CASSPIRRGVLRGGSAYEQYF
TRBV11-2	TRBD1	TRBJ2-7	NA	TGTGCCAGCAGCTTAGATGACCAGAGGACAGGTTATTACGAGCAGTACTTC	CASSLDDQRTGYYEQYF